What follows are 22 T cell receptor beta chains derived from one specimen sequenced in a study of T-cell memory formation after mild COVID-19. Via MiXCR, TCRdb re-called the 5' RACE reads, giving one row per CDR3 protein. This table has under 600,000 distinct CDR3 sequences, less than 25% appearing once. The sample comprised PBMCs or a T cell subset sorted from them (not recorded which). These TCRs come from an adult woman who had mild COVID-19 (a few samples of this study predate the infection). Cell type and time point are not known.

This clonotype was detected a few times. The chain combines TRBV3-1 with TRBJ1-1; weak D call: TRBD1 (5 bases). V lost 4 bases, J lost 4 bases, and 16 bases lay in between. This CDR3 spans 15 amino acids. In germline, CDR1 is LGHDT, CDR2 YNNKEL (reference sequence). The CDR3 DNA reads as TGTGCCAGCAGCCCAGTAGGCAGGGAGGGCACTGAAGCTTTCTTT. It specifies CASSPVGREGTEAFF.

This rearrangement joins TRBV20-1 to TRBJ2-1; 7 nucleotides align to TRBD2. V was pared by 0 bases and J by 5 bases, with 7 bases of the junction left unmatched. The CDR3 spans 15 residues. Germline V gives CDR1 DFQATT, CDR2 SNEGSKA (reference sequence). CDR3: CSARDVVRENNEQFF. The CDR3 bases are TGCAGTGCTAGAGATGTGGTGCGGGAGAACAATGAGCAGTTCTTC.

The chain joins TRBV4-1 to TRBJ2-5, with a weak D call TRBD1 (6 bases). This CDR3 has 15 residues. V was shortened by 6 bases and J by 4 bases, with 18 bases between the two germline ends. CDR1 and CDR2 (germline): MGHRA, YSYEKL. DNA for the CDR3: TGCGCCAGCAGTTTCGGACAGACACAAGGAGAGACCCAGTACTTC. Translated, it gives CASSFGQTQGETQYF.

CDR3 in DNA: TGCAGTGCTCGACAGGCCCCCTCGGGCACCGGGGAGCTGTTTTTT. It yields the protein CSARQAPSGTGELFF. The chain joins TRBV20-1 to TRBJ2-2; TRBD1 might be the D (6 bases). V was cut by 5 bases and J by 4 bases, with 17 bases left in between. The CDR3 consists of 15 residues. Germline V lookup: CDR1 DFQATT, CDR2 SNEGSKA (reference sequence).

The CDR3: CASSYSGGTYYGYTF. DNA of the CDR3: TGTGCCAGCAGTTACTCAGGCGGAACCTATTATGGCTACACCTTC. The V gene is TRBV6-5, the J gene TRBJ1-2, with D hard to call. CDR1 and CDR2 from the germline V gene are MNHEY and SVGAGI. This CDR3 spans 15 amino acids. Trimming shortened V by 0 bases and J by 5 bases, and 13 bases separated the two germline ends.

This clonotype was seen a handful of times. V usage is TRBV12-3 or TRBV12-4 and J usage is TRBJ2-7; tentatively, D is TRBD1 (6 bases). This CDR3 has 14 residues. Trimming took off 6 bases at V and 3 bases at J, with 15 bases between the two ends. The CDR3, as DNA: TGTGCCAGCAGCCTGCCGGACAGCGTCTACGAGCAGTACTTC. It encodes CASSLPDSVYEQYF.

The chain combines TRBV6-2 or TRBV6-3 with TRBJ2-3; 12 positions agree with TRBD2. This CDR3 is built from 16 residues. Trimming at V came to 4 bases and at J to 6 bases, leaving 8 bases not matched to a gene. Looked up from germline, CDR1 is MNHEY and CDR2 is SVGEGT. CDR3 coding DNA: TGTGCCAGCAGTTGGCTAGCGGGAGGGCCAATGGATACGCAGTATTTT. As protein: CASSWLAGGPMDTQYF.

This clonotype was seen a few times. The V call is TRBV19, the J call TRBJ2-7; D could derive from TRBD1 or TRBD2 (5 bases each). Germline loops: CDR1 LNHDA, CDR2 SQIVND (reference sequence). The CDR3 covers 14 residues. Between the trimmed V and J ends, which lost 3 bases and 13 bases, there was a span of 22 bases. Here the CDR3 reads CASSIGAPTPTQYF. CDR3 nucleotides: TGTGCCAGTAGTATCGGGGCCCCGACTCCCACGCAATACTTC. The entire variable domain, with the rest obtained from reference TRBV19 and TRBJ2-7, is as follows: DGGITQSPKYLFRKEGQNVTLSCEQNLNHDAMYWYRQDPGQGLRLIYYSQIVNDFQKGDIAEGYSVSREKKESFPLTVTSAQKNPTAFYLCASSIGAPTPTQYFGPGTRLTVT.

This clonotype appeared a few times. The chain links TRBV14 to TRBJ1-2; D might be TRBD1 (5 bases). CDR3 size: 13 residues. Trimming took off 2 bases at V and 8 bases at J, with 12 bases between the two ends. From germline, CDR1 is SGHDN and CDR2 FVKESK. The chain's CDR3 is CASSQKVGGGYTF. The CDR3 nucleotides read TGTGCCAGCAGCCAAAAGGTCGGGGGAGGCTACACCTTC.

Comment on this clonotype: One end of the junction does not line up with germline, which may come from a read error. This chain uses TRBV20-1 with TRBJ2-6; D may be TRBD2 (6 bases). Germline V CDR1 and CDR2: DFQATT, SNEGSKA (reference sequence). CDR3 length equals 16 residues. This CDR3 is CSASRTPGTGVNVLTF. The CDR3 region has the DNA TGCAGTGCTTCCCGCACGCCGGGGACTGGGGTCAACGTCCTGACTTTC.

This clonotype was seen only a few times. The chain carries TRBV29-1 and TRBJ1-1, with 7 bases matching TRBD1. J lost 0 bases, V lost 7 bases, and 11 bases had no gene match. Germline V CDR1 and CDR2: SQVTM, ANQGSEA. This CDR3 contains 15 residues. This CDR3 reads CSGFAGTAVNTEAFF. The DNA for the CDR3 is TGCAGCGGATTCGCCGGGACAGCTGTGAACACTGAAGCTTTCTTT.

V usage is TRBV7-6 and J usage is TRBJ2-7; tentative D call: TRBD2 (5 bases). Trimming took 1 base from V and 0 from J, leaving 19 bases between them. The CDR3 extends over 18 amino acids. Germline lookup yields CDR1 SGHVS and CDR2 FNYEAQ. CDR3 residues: CASSLGAGGLPGSYEQYF. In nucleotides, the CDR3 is TGTGCCAGCAGCTTAGGGGCAGGAGGCCTCCCGGGCTCCTACGAGCAGTACTTC.

CDR3 sequence reads: CASSPDSSPYYGYTF. In nucleotides, the CDR3 is TGTGCCAGCAGCCCTGACAGTTCCCCGTACTATGGCTACACCTTC. The rearrangement links TRBV7-3 to TRBJ1-2; the D gene is possibly TRBD1 (5 bases). From germline, CDR1 is SGHTA and CDR2 FQGTGA. V lost 5 bases to trimming and J lost 3 bases, with 16 bases between them. The length of the CDR3 is 15 residues.

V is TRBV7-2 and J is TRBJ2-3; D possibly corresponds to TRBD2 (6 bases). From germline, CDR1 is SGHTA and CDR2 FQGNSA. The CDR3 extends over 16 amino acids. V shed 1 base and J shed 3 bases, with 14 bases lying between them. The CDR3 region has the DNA TGTGCCAGCAGCTTAGTCGGAGGGTGGGAGACAGATACGCAGTATTTT. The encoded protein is CASSLVGGWETDTQYF.

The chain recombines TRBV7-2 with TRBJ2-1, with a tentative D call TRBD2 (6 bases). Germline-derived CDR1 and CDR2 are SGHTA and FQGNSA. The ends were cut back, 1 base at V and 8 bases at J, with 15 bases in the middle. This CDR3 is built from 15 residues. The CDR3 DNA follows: TGTGCCAGCAGCTTAGTCACCGTGGGCGGGGATGAGCAGTTCTTC. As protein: CASSLVTVGGDEQFF. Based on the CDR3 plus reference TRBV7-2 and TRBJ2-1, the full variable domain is GAGVSQSPSNKVTEKGKDVELRCDPISGHTALYWYRQSLGQGLEFLIYFQGNSAPDKSGLPSDRFSAERTGGSVSTLTIQRTQQEDSAVYLCASSLVTVGGDEQFFGPGTRLTVL.

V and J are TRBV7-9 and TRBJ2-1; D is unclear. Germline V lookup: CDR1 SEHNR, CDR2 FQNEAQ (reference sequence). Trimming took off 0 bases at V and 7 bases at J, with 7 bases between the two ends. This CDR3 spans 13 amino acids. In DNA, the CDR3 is TGTGCCAGCAGCTTAGCGGCTTCAAATGAGCAGTTCTTC. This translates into CASSLAASNEQFF.

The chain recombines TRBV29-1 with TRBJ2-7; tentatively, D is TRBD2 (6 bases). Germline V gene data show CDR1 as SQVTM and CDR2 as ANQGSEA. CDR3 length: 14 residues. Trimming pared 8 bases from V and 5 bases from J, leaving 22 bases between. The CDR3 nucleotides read TGCAGCCCGACGGCTGGAAACGGGGGAAACGAGCAGTACTTC. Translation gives CSPTAGNGGNEQYF.

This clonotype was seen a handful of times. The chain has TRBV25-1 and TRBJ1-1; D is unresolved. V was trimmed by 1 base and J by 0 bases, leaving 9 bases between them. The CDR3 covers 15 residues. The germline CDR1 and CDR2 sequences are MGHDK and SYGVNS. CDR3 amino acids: CASSEFDGMNTEAFF. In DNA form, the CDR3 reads TGTGCCAGCAGTGAATTTGACGGAATGAACACTGAAGCTTTCTTT.

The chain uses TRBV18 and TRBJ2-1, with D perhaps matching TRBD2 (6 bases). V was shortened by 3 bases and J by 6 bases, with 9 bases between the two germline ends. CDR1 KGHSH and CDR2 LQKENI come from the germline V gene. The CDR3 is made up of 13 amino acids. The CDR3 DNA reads TGTGCCAGCTCACCCCCCGGGGGCAATGAGCAGTTCTTC. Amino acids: CASSPPGGNEQFF.

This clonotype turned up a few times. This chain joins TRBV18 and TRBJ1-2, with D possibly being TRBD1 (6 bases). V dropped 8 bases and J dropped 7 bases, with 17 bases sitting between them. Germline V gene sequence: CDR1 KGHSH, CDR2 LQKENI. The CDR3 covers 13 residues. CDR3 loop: CASAREQGFGYTF. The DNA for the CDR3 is TGTGCCAGCGCCCGGGAACAGGGCTTTGGCTACACCTTC.

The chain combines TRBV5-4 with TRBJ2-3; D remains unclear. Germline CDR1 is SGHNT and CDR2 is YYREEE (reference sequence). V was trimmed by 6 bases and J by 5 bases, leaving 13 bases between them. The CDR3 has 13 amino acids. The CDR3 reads CASTTAKQDTQYF. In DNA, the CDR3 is TGTGCCAGCACCACAGCCAAGCAAGATACGCAGTATTTT. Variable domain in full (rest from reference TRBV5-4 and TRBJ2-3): ETGVTQSPTHLIKTRGQQVTLRCSSQSGHNTVSWYQQALGQGPQFIFQYYREEENGRGNFPPRFSGLQFPNYSSELNVNALELDDSALYLCASTTAKQDTQYFGPGTRLTVL.

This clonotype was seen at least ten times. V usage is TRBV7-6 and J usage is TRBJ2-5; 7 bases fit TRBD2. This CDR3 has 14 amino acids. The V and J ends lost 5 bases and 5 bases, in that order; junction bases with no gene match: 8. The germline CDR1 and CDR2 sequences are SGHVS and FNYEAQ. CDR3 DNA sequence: TGTGCCAGCAGCCGGGAAACCGGGGGGGAGACCCAGTACTTC. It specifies CASSRETGGETQYF.